Listed below are T cell receptor beta chains from one sample, sequenced in a study of T cell responses to AZD1222 COVID-19 vaccine. Here immunoSEQ multiplex PCR was the method, and the copy in TCRdb shows in-frame clones only, minus some. The table shows roughly 100,000 clones, with more than 75% occurring only once. Sequencing used peripheral blood, obtained 28 days after the second dose of the MenACWY control vaccine. The receptors shown here come from an adult who received the MenACWY meningococcal vaccine as a control. CDR3s include the opening cysteine and the closing phenylalanine or tryptophan. A D gene is named only where the DNA matches it firmly. Clone size is stated in some rows and not others, as once, few, many or a class when expanded.

j_call d_call cdr3_length v_call clone_size cdr3_aa cdr3_nt
TRBJ1-2 TRBD1 13 TRBV5-1 - CASSLAQTGDYTF TGCGCCAGCAGCTTGGCTCAGACAGGGGACTACACCTTC
TRBJ2-1 TRBD1 16 TRBV28 - CASSTTGTGGRNEQFF TGTGCCAGCAGTACCACCGGGACAGGGGGGAGAAATGAGCAGTTCTTC
TRBJ2-7 - 13 TRBV7-9 - CASSPRWTYEQYF TGTGCCAGCAGCCCCCGTTGGACCTACGAGCAGTACTTC
TRBJ2-3 TRBD1 14 TRBV10-1 - CASSSGTVTDTQYF TGCGCCAGCAGCTCCGGGACAGTCACAGATACGCAGTATTTT
TRBJ1-3 - 16 TRBV18 - CASSPGAGETGNTIYF TGTGCCAGCTCACCAGGAGCAGGGGAAACTGGAAACACCATATATTTT
TRBJ1-4 - 13 TRBV4-3 - CASSQDRAEKLFF TGCGCCAGCAGCCAAGACAGGGCTGAAAAACTGTTTTTT
TRBJ2-6 - 15 TRBV30 - CAWSALSSGANVLTF TGTGCCTGGAGTGCACTCAGCTCTGGGGCCAACGTCCTGACTTTC
TRBJ1-1 TRBD1 15 TRBV27 once CASSLSRTGVTEAFF TGTGCCAGCAGTTTATCTCGGACAGGGGTTACTGAAGCTTTCTTT
TRBJ2-2 - 15 TRBV7-6 once CASSLGPGDTGELFF TGTGCCAGCAGCTTAGGTCCGGGGGACACCGGGGAGCTGTTTTTT
TRBJ1-2 - 14 TRBV30 once CALPNSHLSYGYTF TGTGCCTTACCTAACTCACACCTTTCATATGGCTACACCTTC
TRBJ2-1 - 15 TRBV9 - CASSVARSSYNEQFF TGTGCCAGCAGCGTAGCAAGAAGCTCCTACAATGAGCAGTTCTTC
TRBJ1-6 - 14 TRBV3-1/TRBV3-2 - CASSQVGSGSPLHF TGTGCCAGCAGCCAAGTCGGGTCAGGGTCACCCCTCCACTTT
TRBJ1-2 TRBD1 14 TRBV4-2 - CASSPRGQKHGYTF TGTGCCAGCAGCCCCAGGGGGCAGAAACATGGCTACACCTTC
TRBJ1-5 - 14 TRBV28 few CASAQGGSNQPQHF TGTGCCAGCGCCCAGGGAGGTAGCAATCAGCCCCAGCATTTT
TRBJ2-7 - 14 TRBV4-3 - CASSQDATSYEQYF TGCGCCAGCAGCCAAGACGCCACCTCCTACGAGCAGTACTTC
TRBJ1-1 - 14 TRBV5-1 - CASSFQGSDTEAFF TGCGCCAGCAGCTTTCAAGGTAGTGATACTGAAGCTTTCTTT
TRBJ1-5 - 14 TRBV4-1 - CASSHSGRVQPQHF TGCGCCAGCAGCCACTCAGGCCGGGTTCAGCCCCAGCATTTT
TRBJ2-7 - 15 TRBV27 - CASSHRRTTPYEQYF TGTGCCAGCAGTCACCGGCGGACTACCCCCTACGAGCAGTACTTC
TRBJ1-5 TRBD1 15 TRBV6-2/TRBV6-3 - CASSPRTGWGQPQHF TGTGCCAGCAGTCCCCGGACAGGGTGGGGTCAGCCCCAGCATTTT
TRBJ1-4 - 15 TRBV28 - CASSLVGPANEKLFF TGTGCCAGCAGTTTAGTGGGGCCAGCTAATGAAAAACTGTTTTTT
TRBJ1-1 - 15 TRBV28 - CASSPPMGVNTEAFF TGTGCCAGCAGTCCACCAATGGGGGTGAACACTGAAGCTTTCTTT
TRBJ1-1 TRBD1 14 TRBV6-2/TRBV6-3 - CASSLLTGGGEAFF TGTGCCAGCAGTTTATTAACAGGGGGCGGCGAAGCTTTCTTT
TRBJ1-5 TRBD1 15 TRBV7-2 - CASSSLTGGAQPQHF TGTGCCAGCAGCTCACTCACAGGGGGCGCGCAGCCCCAGCATTTT
TRBJ1-3 TRBD1 16 TRBV10-3 - CAISDNTGGSGNTIYF TGTGCCATCAGTGATAATACAGGGGGCTCCGGAAACACCATATATTTT
TRBJ1-5 - 15 TRBV7-2 once CASSKVTASNQPQHF TGTGCCAGCAGTAAGGTGACAGCCAGCAATCAGCCCCAGCATTTT
TRBJ2-7 - 16 TRBV4-3 once CASSQDRDVRSYEQYF TGCGCCAGCAGCCAAGACCGGGACGTGAGATCCTACGAGCAGTACTTC
TRBJ2-1 - 12 TRBV7-9 - CASSRNYNEQFF TGTGCCAGCAGCAGGAATTACAATGAGCAGTTCTTC
TRBJ2-2 TRBD1 17 TRBV5-1 - CASSLTRRGKNTGELFF TGCGCCAGCAGCTTAACCCGCAGGGGGAAGAACACCGGGGAGCTGTTTTTT
TRBJ1-5 - 15 TRBV28 - CASSRFQDSNQPQHF TGTGCCAGCAGCCGTTTTCAGGATAGCAATCAGCCCCAGCATTTT
TRBJ2-7 TRBD1 14 TRBV5-1 - CASSSGTVAYEQYF TGCGCCAGCAGCTCCGGGACAGTAGCCTACGAGCAGTACTTC
TRBJ2-5 TRBD2 16 TRBV27 - CASSLYSAGIQETQYF TGTGCCAGCAGCCTATATTCAGCGGGAATACAAGAGACCCAGTACTTC
TRBJ1-2 - 10 TRBV20-1 - CSPNSYGYTF TGCAGTCCCAACAGCTATGGCTACACCTTC
TRBJ1-3 - 13 TRBV6-5 - CASIAGVGNTIYF TGTGCCAGCATCGCCGGAGTTGGAAACACCATATATTTT
TRBJ2-1 TRBD2 13 TRBV6-4 - CASSLRGGGEQFF TGTGCCAGCAGTCTCCGGGGGGGCGGTGAGCAGTTCTTC
TRBJ2-7 TRBD1 16 TRBV11-2 - CASSLAGQGNTYEQYF TGTGCCAGCAGCTTAGCCGGACAGGGAAATACCTACGAGCAGTACTTC
TRBJ1-5 - 15 TRBV5-6 - CASSLLRDSNQPQHF TGTGCCAGCAGCCTCCTACGGGATAGCAATCAGCCCCAGCATTTT
TRBJ1-2 TRBD1 13 TRBV24-1 - CATRSSTGVGYTF TGTGCCACCAGGAGCAGCACAGGGGTCGGCTACACCTTC
TRBJ1-1 TRBD1 15 TRBV6-5 - CASSSTGGRNTEAFF TGTGCCAGCAGTTCCACAGGGGGCCGGAACACTGAAGCTTTCTTT
TRBJ1-2 TRBD1 15 TRBV5-5 - CASSQGQVNLYGYTF TGTGCCAGCAGCCAGGGACAGGTCAACCTCTATGGCTACACCTTC
TRBJ2-3 - 15 TRBV2 - CASSVLGGASDTQYF TGTGCCAGCAGTGTTCTGGGGGGGGCCAGTGATACGCAGTATTTT
TRBJ2-7 - 14 TRBV9 - CASKPGPGDYEQYF TGTGCCAGTAAACCGGGGCCAGGGGACTACGAGCAGTACTTC
TRBJ2-3 TRBD1 18 TRBV13 - CASSRIRGQGASADTQYF TGTGCCAGCAGCCGGATTCGGGGACAGGGGGCGAGTGCAGATACGCAGTATTTT
TRBJ2-7 TRBD1 17 TRBV9 - CASSPRAGTGPSYEQYF TGTGCCAGCAGCCCCCGGGCAGGGACAGGGCCCTCCTACGAGCAGTACTTC
TRBJ1-5 TRBD1 14 TRBV27 - CASSTGVFRQPQHF TGTGCCAGCAGTACAGGGGTCTTTCGTCAACCCCAGCATTTT
TRBJ1-2 - 16 TRBV18 - CASSPPVQGANYGYTF TGTGCCAGCTCACCACCTGTCCAGGGCGCTAACTATGGCTACACCTTC
TRBJ1-2 - 17 TRBV28 - CASSFVGRVWKNYGYTF TGTGCCAGCAGTTTCGTTGGCAGGGTTTGGAAGAACTATGGCTACACCTTC
TRBJ1-6 - 17 TRBV19 - CASSIFLFRGSGSPLHF TGTGCCAGTAGTATCTTTTTGTTCAGGGGTTCAGGATCACCCCTCCACTTT
TRBJ1-6 - 14 TRBV5-5 - CASSLVQGNSPLHF TGTGCCAGCAGCTTGGTTCAGGGGAATTCACCCCTCCACTTT
TRBJ2-3 TRBD2 14 TRBV7-8 - CASSPGTSGDTQYF TGTGCCAGCAGCCCCGGGACTAGCGGGGATACGCAGTATTTT
TRBJ1-2 - 17 TRBV24-1 - CATSDNSMTGSNYGYTF TGTGCCACCAGTGATAACTCCATGACAGGCTCTAACTATGGCTACACCTTC
TRBJ1-2 - 13 TRBV9 few CASSLSGFYGYTF TGTGCCAGCAGCCTATCAGGTTTTTATGGCTACACCTTC